The 21 T cell receptor beta chains in this list originate from one sample, sequenced in a study of cytomegalovirus exposure and HLA in healthy donors. Use of 60 Vbeta and 13 Jbeta primers characterized the PCR. The repertoire was sequenced with immunoSEQ multiplex PCR; TCRdb's copy has only in-frame clones and lacks some. The sample has roughly 180,000 clones, more than 75% seen once; the top ten hold 2% to 2.5%. Sequenced sample: PBMCs. The receptor set was obtained from a woman under 40 in good health and CMV-seropositive.

The rearrangement uses TRBV9 and TRBJ2-2; possibly TRBD1 for D (6 bases). The CDR3 consists of 14 residues. V dropped 6 bases and J dropped 6 bases, with 15 bases sitting between them. Germline V gene lookup returns CDR1 SGDLS and CDR2 YYNGEE. The CDR3 bases are TGTGCCAGCACTGGGGGCCCATTTTCCGGGGAGCTGTTTTTT. It encodes CASTGGPFSGELFF.

This rearrangement joins TRBV4-2 to TRBJ1-5; 9 bases line up with TRBD1. Germline lookup yields CDR1 LGHNA and CDR2 YNFKEQ. V lost 0 bases to trimming and J lost 6 bases; unmatched junction nucleotides: 6. The CDR3 spans 16 residues. The CDR3 spells CASSQDGGTGRQPQHF. The CDR3 DNA is TGTGCCAGCAGCCAAGACGGGGGGACAGGGCGTCAGCCCCAGCATTTT.

The chain links TRBV28 to TRBJ1-5; TRBD1 aligns across 7 bases. The trim removed 5 bases at V and 3 bases at J, leaving 10 bases unmatched. Looked up from germline, CDR1 is MDHEN and CDR2 is SYDVKM. This CDR3 has 16 residues. The CDR3 bases are TGTGCCAGCAGTCCTACAGGGGTGATTGCCAATCAGCCCCAGCATTTT. It translates to CASSPTGVIANQPQHF.

This clone has just one count. The V gene is TRBV4-1, the J gene TRBJ1-4; 7 nucleotides agree with TRBD1. CDR1 MGHRA and CDR2 YSYEKL come from the germline V gene. The V gene end was trimmed by 4 bases and the J gene end by 10 bases; junction bases not matched to a gene: 12. The CDR3 covers 15 residues. The CDR3 is CASSRTGAGGGKLFF. CDR3 nucleotide sequence: TGCGCCAGCAGCCGAACAGGGGCAGGGGGAGGAAAACTGTTTTTT.

The V and J genes are TRBV6-5 and TRBJ1-2; TRBD1 might be the D (6 bases). V lost 5 bases and J 6 bases, leaving 19 bases between the germline ends. The CDR3 has 15 amino acids. Germline loops: CDR1 MNHEY, CDR2 SVGAGI. The CDR3, as DNA: TGTGCCAGCAGTCGCCGGAGGGGGGGCGTTCATGGCTACACCTTC. As protein: CASSRRRGGVHGYTF.

The rearrangement uses TRBV5-4 and TRBJ2-7, with 9 positions matching TRBD1. Losses at the gene ends were 7 bases for V and 6 bases for J; bases not matched to a gene: 8. The CDR3 length is 13 residues. Per the germline V gene, CDR1 is SGHNT and CDR2 is YYREEE (reference sequence). CDR3 residues: CASGGTGSREQYF. DNA of the CDR3: TGTGCCAGCGGGGGGACAGGGTCCCGCGAGCAGTACTTC.

The rearrangement joins TRBV5-1 to TRBJ2-1; unclear D gene. Looked up from germline, CDR1 is SGHRS and CDR2 is YFSETQ. The CDR3 loop spans 15 amino acids. V gave up 1 base and J gave up 6 bases, with 14 bases separating them. The CDR3 nucleotides read TGCGCCAGCAGCTTGCAGACACCCGTCGGCAATGAGCAGTTCTTC. This encodes CASSLQTPVGNEQFF.

The chain links TRBV7-9 to TRBJ2-7, with D possibly being TRBD1 (5 bases). The CDR3 contains 12 residues. Looked up from germline, CDR1 is SEHNR and CDR2 is FQNEAQ (reference sequence). V lost 4 bases to trimming and J lost 4 bases, with 8 bases between them. The CDR3 nucleotides read TGTGCCAGCAGCTCAAGACAGTACGAGCAGTACTTC. Its protein is CASSSRQYEQYF.

The chain is built from TRBV5-4 and TRBJ1-1; weak D call: TRBD1 (6 bases). With 3 bases removed from V and 7 bases from J, the gap between germline ends came to 16 bases. The CDR3 extends over 14 amino acids. Germline loops: CDR1 SGHNT, CDR2 YYREEE (reference sequence). CDR3 sequence (DNA): TGTGCCAGCAGCTCTCAAACAGGGTACGGTGAAGCTTTCTTT. This sequence encodes CASSSQTGYGEAFF.

J is TRBJ2-7 and V is TRBV28; D uncertain. The CDR3 runs 13 residues. CDR1 and CDR2 (germline): MDHEN, SYDVKM. V was trimmed by 4 bases and J by 8 bases, leaving 15 bases between them. This CDR3 reads CASSYLAAPKQYF. The CDR3 region has the DNA TGTGCCAGCAGTTATCTCGCGGCCCCCAAGCAGTACTTC.

This clone was observed a single time. This chain uses TRBV7-2 with TRBJ2-1, with D perhaps TRBD2 (6 bases). In germline, CDR1 is SGHTA, CDR2 FQGNSA. Trimming removed 6 bases at V and 3 bases at J, with 9 bases between. This CDR3 has 13 residues. CDR3 DNA sequence: TGTGCCAGCAGGTTGGGACTCTACAATGAGCAGTTCTTC. Translation gives CASRLGLYNEQFF.

Here the CDR3 reads CASSLHGGTGGVYEQYF. CDR3 coding DNA: TGTGCCAGCAGTTTGCATGGAGGGACAGGGGGTGTCTACGAGCAGTACTTC. The V and J genes are TRBV28 and TRBJ2-7; the match to TRBD1 covers 11 bases. Germline values: CDR1 MDHEN, CDR2 SYDVKM. The J segment lost 3 bases and the V segment lost 3 bases, leaving 10 bases of the junction unmatched. This CDR3 is built from 17 residues.

V usage is TRBV2 and J usage is TRBJ1-1, with 10 positions matching TRBD1. The CDR3 totals 14 residues. In germline, CDR1 is SNHLY, CDR2 FYNNEI. Trimming cost V 6 bases and J 1 base; bases outside gene matches: 2. The DNA of the CDR3 is TGTGCCAGCAGGACAGGGGGCCGGAACACTGAAGCTTTCTTT. Protein product: CASRTGGRNTEAFF.

The chain is built from TRBV19 and TRBJ2-5; 12 positions match TRBD1. Germline CDR1 LNHDA, CDR2 SQIVND (reference sequence). The J segment lost 10 bases and the V segment lost 0 bases, leaving 9 bases of the junction unmatched. The CDR3 sequence is 16 residues long. This CDR3 is CASSIDRGQGASGQYF. CDR3 in DNA: TGTGCCAGTAGTATAGATCGGGGACAGGGGGCCTCGGGCCAGTACTTC. Drawing the rest from reference TRBV19 and TRBJ2-5, the complete variable domain is DGGITQSPKYLFRKEGQNVTLSCEQNLNHDAMYWYRQDPGQGLRLIYYSQIVNDFQKGDIAEGYSVSREKKESFPLTVTSAQKNPTAFYLCASSIDRGQGASGQYFGPGTRLLVL.

The count of this clone is one. J is TRBJ2-3 and V is TRBV4-2; 9 nucleotides match TRBD1. The CDR3 has 16 amino acids. CDR1 is LGHNA and CDR2 is YNFKEQ in the germline V gene. V dropped 1 base and J dropped 4; count of bases not matched to a gene: 6. The DNA for the CDR3 is TGTGCCAGCAGCCAAGGGGACAGGGTCTGGGCAGATACGCAGTATTTT. Protein sequence: CASSQGDRVWADTQYF.

The rearrangement links TRBV4-1 to TRBJ2-5, with 8 bases that match TRBD1. The CDR3 is 14 amino acids. CDR1 is MGHRA and CDR2 is YSYEKL in the germline V gene. Trimming at V came to 3 bases and at J to 5 bases, leaving 5 bases not matched to a gene. The CDR3 loop reads CASSHRGTGETQYF. In DNA, the CDR3 is TGCGCCAGCAGCCACCGTGGGACAGGCGAGACCCAGTACTTC.

This clone was detected once. This chain connects TRBV15 to TRBJ1-1; no clear D gene. The CDR3 runs 16 residues. Germline V lookup: CDR1 LNHNV, CDR2 YYDKDF (reference sequence). V gave up 0 bases and J gave up 8 bases, with 19 bases separating them. The CDR3 DNA reads TGTGCCACCAGCAGAGATCTAACTGACACTCGCGTAGAAGCTTTCTTT. Protein sequence: CATSRDLTDTRVEAFF. Full variable domain (missing parts from reference TRBV15 and TRBJ1-1): DAMVIQNPRYQVTQFGKPVTLSCSQTLNHNVMYWYQQKSSQAPKLLFHYYDKDFNNEADTPDNFQSRRPNTSFCFLDIRSPGLGDTAMYLCATSRDLTDTRVEAFFGQGTRLTVV.

The genes are TRBV10-1 and TRBJ1-2; weak D call: TRBD1 (5 bases). Trimming pared 3 bases from V and 4 bases from J, leaving 15 bases between. This CDR3 comprises 15 residues. Germline CDR1 WNHNN, CDR2 SYGVQD (reference sequence). The chain's CDR3 is CASSENIGHPYGYTF. The CDR3, as DNA: TGCGCCAGCAGTGAAAATATAGGACACCCCTATGGCTACACCTTC.

The V call is TRBV7-2, the J call TRBJ2-7; 8 bases line up with TRBD2. This CDR3 spans 15 amino acids. After removal of 1 base from V and 4 bases from J, the junction contained 6 bases not matched to a gene. Germline loops: CDR1 SGHTA, CDR2 FQGNSA. DNA for the CDR3: TGTGCCAGCAGCTTAGTGGGTAGCGGGAAGTACGAGCAGTACTTC. Residues: CASSLVGSGKYEQYF.

The rearrangement uses TRBV28 and TRBJ2-5, with 7 positions matching TRBD1. This CDR3 comprises 17 residues. Unmatched junction bases numbered 18, after V lost 7 bases and J lost 4 bases. The germline V gene has CDR1 MDHEN and CDR2 SYDVKM. The CDR3 loop reads CASTKPLTGKPRETQYF. The CDR3 DNA follows: TGTGCCAGCACCAAACCCCTGACAGGGAAACCTCGAGAGACCCAGTACTTC.

In this sample, this clone turned up a few times. The chain employs TRBV19 and TRBJ2-2, with TRBD2 matching over 10 bases. CDR1 and CDR2 from the germline V gene are LNHDA and SQIVND (reference sequence). The junction had 8 bases not matched to a gene; V was cut back by 6 bases and J by 7 bases. The CDR3 contains 15 residues. The CDR3 is CASRQAGGLGGELFF. The CDR3 bases are TGTGCCAGTAGACAAGCGGGGGGGCTCGGCGGGGAGCTGTTTTTT. Complete variable domain (other parts from reference TRBV19 and TRBJ2-2): DGGITQSPKYLFRKEGQNVTLSCEQNLNHDAMYWYRQDPGQGLRLIYYSQIVNDFQKGDIAEGYSVSREKKESFPLTVTSAQKNPTAFYLCASRQAGGLGGELFFGEGSRLTVL.